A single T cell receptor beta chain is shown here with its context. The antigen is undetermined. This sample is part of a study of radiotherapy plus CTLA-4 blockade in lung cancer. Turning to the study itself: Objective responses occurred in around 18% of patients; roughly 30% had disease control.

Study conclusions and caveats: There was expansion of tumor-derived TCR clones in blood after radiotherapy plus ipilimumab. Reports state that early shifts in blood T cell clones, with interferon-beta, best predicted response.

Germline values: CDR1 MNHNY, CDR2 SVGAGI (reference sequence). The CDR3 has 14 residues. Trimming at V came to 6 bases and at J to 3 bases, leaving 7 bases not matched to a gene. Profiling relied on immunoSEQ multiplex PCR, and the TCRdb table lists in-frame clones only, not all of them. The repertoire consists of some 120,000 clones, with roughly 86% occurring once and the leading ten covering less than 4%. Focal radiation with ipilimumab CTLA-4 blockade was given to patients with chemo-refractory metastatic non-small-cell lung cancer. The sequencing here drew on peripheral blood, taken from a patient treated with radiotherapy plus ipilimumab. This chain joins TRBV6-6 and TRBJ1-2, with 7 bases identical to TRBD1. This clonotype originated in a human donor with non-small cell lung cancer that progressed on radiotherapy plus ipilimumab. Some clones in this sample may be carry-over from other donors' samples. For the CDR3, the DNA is TGTGCCAGCAGCGAGGGGGCTGAGTACTATGGCTACACCTTC. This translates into CASSEGAEYYGYTF.